The T cell receptor beta chain under discussion was sequenced for a study of early T cells in non-severe SARS-CoV-2 infection. Study findings and constraints: VDJdb matching, biased toward anti-spike CD8 responses, missed private and CD4 specificities.

This clonotype was recorded at least ten times. The antigen is undetermined. TCRdb processed the 5' RACE reads anew with MiXCR; each CDR3 protein has one entry. The sample includes some 30,000 distinct CDR3 sequences, roughly 7.2% seen only once; the top ten take 2.5% to 3%. The CDR3 consists of 16 residues. V dropped 3 bases and J dropped 2; count of bases not matched to a gene: 6. Germline CDR1 reads WNHNN; CDR2 reads SYGVQD (reference sequence). The chain couples TRBV10-1 to TRBJ2-1; 8 bases align to TRBD1. The clonotype was recovered from an adult who was a healthcare worker with PCR-confirmed SARS-CoV-2 infection or an uninfected control (not recorded which). What was sequenced was whole blood. CDR3 in DNA: TGCGCCAGCAGTGATGCAGGACAGGGTACCTACAATGAGCAGTTCTTC. This translates into CASSDAGQGTYNEQFF.